The 28 T cell receptor beta chains presented below share a single source sample, sequenced in a study of OX40 agonist ivuxolimab in advanced cancers. Method: immunoSEQ multiplex PCR; TCRdb's copy keeps in-frame clones and lacks some. The sample holds 100,000 to 120,000 clones, more than 70% seen once. The sample here was CD4+ or CD8+ T cells sorted from blood, taken in a trial of the OX40 agonist ivuxolimab. These receptors were obtained from an adult with an advanced solid tumor such as melanoma, head and neck, liver or kidney cancer.

V gene TRBV5-4 combines with J gene TRBJ1-1, with D tentatively TRBD1 (6 bases). The germline V gene has CDR1 SGHNT and CDR2 YYREEE (reference sequence). CDR3 length: 15 residues. V lost 1 base and J 5 bases, leaving 15 bases between the germline ends. The CDR3, as DNA: TGTGCCAGCAGCTTGATCCACAGGGAAGGGACTGAAGCTTTCTTT. This translates into CASSLIHREGTEAFF.

The rearrangement uses TRBV7-2 and TRBJ2-4; TRBD1 aligns across 7 bases. Germline CDR1 is SGHTA and CDR2 is FQGNSA. This CDR3 is built from 15 residues. V lost 5 bases and J lost 6; bases outside the gene matches: 10. In DNA, the CDR3 is TGTGCCAGCAGCGCCCAAAAGGGGGCGGGAAACATTCAGTACTTC. It encodes CASSAQKGAGNIQYF.

The CDR3: CASSWGQTNTEAFF. CDR3 nucleotides: TGCGCCAGCAGCTGGGGACAGACGAACACTGAAGCTTTCTTT. The chain joins TRBV5-1 to TRBJ1-1; 7 nucleotides match TRBD1. The CDR3 length is 14 residues. V gave up 3 bases and J gave up 1 base; unmatched junction bases: 3. Germline values: CDR1 SGHRS, CDR2 YFSETQ.

The chain has TRBV5-1 and TRBJ2-1, with D possibly matching TRBD2 (6 bases). The CDR3 has 14 residues. The V end was cut by 5 bases, the J end by 3 bases, with 12 bases between. The germline gives CDR1 SGHRS, CDR2 YFSETQ. The CDR3 loop reads CASRATGVYNEQFF. The CDR3 DNA reads TGCGCCAGCAGGGCGACGGGAGTCTACAATGAGCAGTTCTTC.

The chain has TRBV7-2 and TRBJ2-7, with 7 bases identical to TRBD1. This CDR3 spans 14 amino acids. Germline trimming cut 1 base from V and 3 bases from J; bases unmatched to any gene: 3. The germline V gene encodes CDR1 SGHTA and CDR2 FQGNSA. CDR3 amino acids: CASSLDGTDYEQYF. The DNA for the CDR3 is TGTGCCAGCAGCTTAGACGGGACAGACTACGAGCAGTACTTC.

The V and J genes are TRBV9 and TRBJ2-7; tentatively, D is TRBD2 (5 bases). The CDR3 has 15 amino acids. Between the trimmed V and J ends, which lost 0 bases and 0 bases, there was a span of 10 bases. Germline CDR1 and CDR2: SGDLS and YYNGEE. The CDR3 DNA sequence: TGTGCCAGCAGCGTAGAAGGTGGGAGCTCCTACGAGCAGTACTTC. It encodes CASSVEGGSSYEQYF.

This sequence joins TRBV14 and TRBJ2-1, with D possibly TRBD1 on 6 matching bases. The CDR3 consists of 17 residues. In germline, CDR1 is SGHDN, CDR2 FVKESK. V lost 1 base, J lost 0 bases, and 13 bases lay in between. CDR3 nucleotide sequence: TGTGCCAGCAGCCAAGGGGTTGGGACACCCTCCTACAATGAGCAGTTCTTC. It translates to CASSQGVGTPSYNEQFF.

This sequence joins TRBV15 and TRBJ1-1, with D unresolved. The CDR3 runs to 13 residues. Germline V CDR1 and CDR2: LNHNV, YYDKDF (reference sequence). V dropped 7 bases and J dropped 3 bases, with 12 bases sitting between them. CDR3 protein: CATKDLGHTEAFF. The CDR3 bases are TGTGCCACCAAAGATCTTGGGCACACTGAAGCTTTCTTT.

The genes are TRBV4-2 and TRBJ1-1; D remains unclear. This CDR3 region has 15 residues. Germline CDR1 is LGHNA and CDR2 is YNFKEQ. Between the trimmed V and J ends, which lost 0 bases and 1 base, there was a span of 9 bases. The CDR3 loop reads CASSQDLEGNTEAFF. Written as DNA, the CDR3 is TGTGCCAGCAGCCAAGATCTAGAGGGGAACACTGAAGCTTTCTTT.

The V gene is TRBV19, the J gene TRBJ1-5; D possibly corresponds to TRBD1 (5 bases). The CDR3 length is 15 residues. CDR1 is LNHDA, CDR2 SQIVND, per germline (reference sequence). Trimming shortened V by 2 bases and J by 11 bases, and 19 bases separated the two germline ends. CDR3 region: CASSILGQGMEAQHF. For the CDR3, the DNA is TGTGCCAGTAGTATACTTGGGCAGGGAATGGAGGCCCAGCATTTT.

The chain carries TRBV7-2 and TRBJ1-1; D is unresolved. CDR1 is SGHTA and CDR2 is FQGNSA in the germline V gene. This CDR3 region has 16 residues. Trimming removed 3 bases at V and 8 bases at J, with 22 bases between. The CDR3 DNA sequence: TGTGCCAGCAGCTTGAGGTCCTTCCTTGACGTGGGGGAAGCTTTCTTT. Protein sequence: CASSLRSFLDVGEAFF.

The chain uses TRBV28 and TRBJ2-3, with a weak D call TRBD1 (6 bases). This CDR3 spans 15 amino acids. Looked up from germline, CDR1 is MDHEN and CDR2 is SYDVKM. V was shortened by 6 bases and J by 5 bases, with 18 bases between the two germline ends. The CDR3 loop reads CASRGVSGVGDTQYF. The CDR3, as DNA: TGTGCCAGCAGGGGCGTTTCAGGGGTGGGAGATACGCAGTATTTT.

V usage is TRBV10-3 and J usage is TRBJ2-5, with D unresolved. CDR1 and CDR2 (germline): ENHRY, SYGVKD. The CDR3 spans 16 residues. V was clipped by 0 bases and J by 5 bases, with 16 bases between them. This CDR3 reads CAISESGRMRRETQYF. In DNA, the CDR3 is TGTGCCATCAGTGAGTCTGGTCGGATGAGGCGTGAGACCCAGTACTTC.

This chain uses TRBV5-4 with TRBJ1-3, with a weak D call TRBD1 (6 bases). This CDR3 comprises 16 residues. The V and J ends lost 6 bases and 2 bases respectively, with 18 bases between them. Germline-derived CDR1 and CDR2 are SGHNT and YYREEE (reference sequence). The CDR3 nucleotides are TGTGCCAGCACCATTGGCGGGGGGCGAACTGGAAACACCATATATTTT. Translated: CASTIGGGRTGNTIYF.

In its sample, this clone was seen once. The V gene is TRBV6-5, the J gene TRBJ1-1; 7 bases align to TRBD1. V dropped 2 bases and J dropped 5; count of bases not matched to a gene: 8. The V gene's germline CDR1 is MNHEY and CDR2 SVGAGI. The CDR3 length is 15 residues. The CDR3: CASSYGAGGETEAFF. The CDR3 nucleotides read TGTGCCAGCAGTTACGGGGCAGGGGGGGAGACTGAAGCTTTCTTT.

This clone has just a few counts. This chain joins TRBV11-2 and TRBJ1-5; D call uncertain. V was shortened by 4 bases and J by 7 bases, with 14 bases between the two germline ends. The CDR3 loop spans 14 amino acids. The germline CDR1 and CDR2 sequences are SGHAT and FQNNGV. In DNA form, the CDR3 reads TGTGCCAGCAGCTCAGGACTGGGTTCGCAGCCCCAGCATTTT. As protein: CASSSGLGSQPQHF.

CDR3 in amino acids: CASSQDRGGEQYF. Written as DNA, the CDR3 is TGTGCCAGCAGCCAGGACAGGGGCGGCGAGCAGTACTTC. V is TRBV7-8 and J is TRBJ2-7; TRBD1 agrees at 9 bases. V shed 5 bases and J 6 bases; nucleotides not matched to a gene: 5. CDR1 SGHVS and CDR2 FQNEAQ come from the germline V gene. This CDR3 has 13 residues.

The gene calls are TRBV6-1 and TRBJ1-5, with D possibly being TRBD1 (6 bases). Germline CDR1 reads MNHNS; CDR2 reads SASEGT. This CDR3 has 16 residues. Trimming took 2 bases from V and 7 from J, leaving 18 bases between them. The DNA for the CDR3 is TGTGCCAGCAGTGAATGGGGGGCGCAGGTTGGGCAGCCCCAGCATTTT. The encoded protein is CASSEWGAQVGQPQHF.

The V and J genes are TRBV4-1 and TRBJ2-7, with D maybe TRBD1 (5 bases). This CDR3 has 13 amino acids. Germline CDR1 MGHRA, CDR2 YSYEKL. V was shortened by 4 bases and J by 3 bases, with 10 bases between the two germline ends. The CDR3 reads CASSLRTHYEQYF. The DNA for the CDR3 is TGCGCCAGCAGCCTGCGGACACACTACGAGCAGTACTTC.

The chain carries TRBV15 and TRBJ2-5, with 7 bases lining up with TRBD1. The CDR3 is 19 amino acids. Germline V lookup: CDR1 LNHNV, CDR2 YYDKDF (reference sequence). J gave up 4 bases and V 2 bases, and 19 bases lay outside the gene matches. CDR3 nucleotides: TGTGCCACCAGCAGAAATCTCCCCATTGGCAGGGGGTTGCGAGAGACCCAGTACTTC. It translates to CATSRNLPIGRGLRETQYF.

CDR3 sequence (DNA): TGTGCCAGCAGCTTTCGCACAGATACGCAGTATTTT. It is translated as CASSFRTDTQYF. The V and J genes are TRBV11-3 and TRBJ2-3; no definite D call. The CDR3 has 12 amino acids. CDR1 is SGHNT, CDR2 YENEEA, per germline. Trimming removed 3 bases at V and 1 base at J, with 2 bases between.

The chain uses TRBV2 and TRBJ1-1; D may be TRBD1 (6 bases). V lost 4 bases and J 10 bases, leaving 13 bases between the germline ends. This CDR3 is 12 amino acids long. Per the germline V gene, CDR1 is SNHLY and CDR2 is FYNNEI. CDR3 nucleotides: TGTGCCAGCAGTGTCTCTGACAGGCTAGCTTTCTTT. This encodes CASSVSDRLAFF. Supplemented by reference TRBV2 and TRBJ1-1, the full variable domain reads EPEVTQTPSHQVTQMGQEVILRCVPISNHLYFYWYRQILGQKVEFLVSFYNNEISEKSEIFDDQFSVERPDGSNFTLKIRSTKLEDSAMYFCASSVSDRLAFFGQGTRLTVV.

With regard to this clone: Other DNA sequences in this specimen translate into the identical CDR3. The chain uses TRBV29-1 and TRBJ2-7; 11 nucleotides align to TRBD2. The CDR3 sequence is 12 residues long. Trimming at V came to 4 bases and at J to 4 bases, leaving 0 bases not matched to a gene. Germline CDR1 SQVTM, CDR2 ANQGSEA. The CDR3 loop is CSVGLAGYEQYF. The CDR3, as DNA: TGCAGCGTTGGACTAGCGGGATACGAGCAGTACTTC.

This rearrangement joins TRBV5-4 to TRBJ2-3, with no clear D. CDR3 size: 12 residues. Germline CDR1 SGHNT, CDR2 YYREEE (reference sequence). V was pared by 2 bases and J by 12 bases, with 13 bases between. CDR3 sequence reads: CASSFRTLEQYF. The CDR3, as DNA: TGTGCCAGCAGCTTCCGGACCCTCGAACAGTATTTT. The full variable domain, rest sourced from reference TRBV5-4 and TRBJ2-3, is ETGVTQSPTHLIKTRGQQVTLRCSSQSGHNTVSWYQQALGQGPQFIFQYYREEENGRGNFPPRFSGLQFPNYSSELNVNALELDDSALYLCASSFRTLEQYFGPGTRLTVL.

J is TRBJ2-7 and V is TRBV4-2, with TRBD2 matching over 12 bases. V dropped 4 bases and J dropped 3; count of bases not matched to a gene: 10. In germline, CDR1 is LGHNA, CDR2 YNFKEQ. The CDR3 spans 17 residues. The CDR3 DNA is TGTGCCAGCAGCCGGTCTAGCGGGGGGGCTTTGAACTACGAGCAGTACTTC. Its translation: CASSRSSGGALNYEQYF.

The chain is built from TRBV5-1 and TRBJ2-1; 14 bases match TRBD2. CDR3 length equals 18 residues. Looked up from germline, CDR1 is SGHRS and CDR2 is YFSETQ. V shed 0 bases and J 4 bases; nucleotides not matched to a gene: 6. CDR3: CASSLGGLAGAVYNEQFF. As DNA, the CDR3 is TGCGCCAGCAGCTTGGGGGGACTAGCGGGAGCTGTTTACAATGAGCAGTTCTTC.

This clone has a single count. This chain uses TRBV2 with TRBJ1-3, with unresolved D. The CDR3 is made up of 14 amino acids. Per the germline V gene, CDR1 is SNHLY and CDR2 is FYNNEI. Trimming took off 2 bases at V and 0 bases at J, with 5 bases between the two ends. The CDR3 loop reads CASSERYSGNTIYF. CDR3 in DNA: TGTGCCAGCAGTGAAAGGTACTCTGGAAACACCATATATTTT.

The rearrangement joins TRBV19 to TRBJ1-1, with unresolved D. Looked up from germline, CDR1 is LNHDA and CDR2 is SQIVND (reference sequence). Trimming pared 8 bases from V and 2 bases from J, leaving 9 bases between. CDR3 length equals 12 residues. The CDR3 DNA is TGTGCCAGTCGGAGTGGAAACACTGAAGCTTTCTTT. This codes for CASRSGNTEAFF.